These T cell receptor beta chains were read from a single sample in a study of PD-1 blockade in classical Hodgkin lymphoma. The assay was immunoSEQ multiplex PCR, and TCRdb's table has in-frame clones only and misses some. The sample records under 60,000 clones, roughly nine tenths being singletons. Source: peripheral blood mononuclear cells (PBMCs), taken before the fourth cycle of nivolumab. These receptors were taken from a human donor with classical Hodgkin lymphoma. The CDR3 runs from the conserved cysteine through the conserved F or W. Fields, in order: clone size, CDR3 length, J gene, V gene, D gene, CDR3 DNA, CDR3 protein. A D gene is named only where the DNA matches it firmly. Clone size is given for some rows only: seen once, a few or many times, or a class if the clone is expanded.

>NA|11|TRBJ2-7|TRBV20-1|TRBD2
TGCAGTGCTAGAGGGGGGACAGCGGGAGGTTTC
CSARGGTAGGF
>few|15|TRBJ2-1|TRBV5-1|NA
TGCGCCAGCAGCTTATTAGGGTCCCGAAACAATGAGCAGTTCTTC
CASSLLGSRNNEQFF
>NA|14|TRBJ1-2|TRBV19|NA
TGTGCCAGTAGTATATCAAGATCTAACTATGGCTACACCTTC
CASSISRSNYGYTF
>NA|13|TRBJ1-2|TRBV9|TRBD1
TGTGCCAGCAGCGAGACAGGGAACTATGGCTACACCTTC
CASSETGNYGYTF
>NA|17|TRBJ1-1|TRBV13|TRBD1
TGTGCCAGCAGCAAAGCTTCCGGGACAGGGTTAGTTACTGAAGCTTTCTTT
CASSKASGTGLVTEAFF
>NA|16|TRBJ1-4|TRBV7-6|NA
TGTGCCAGCAGCCCAATAAATCCAGCAACTAATGAAAAACTGTTTTTT
CASSPINPATNEKLFF
>NA|14|TRBJ2-2|TRBV9|TRBD2
TGTGCCAGCAGCCCGGGAGGAGGGGACGGGGAGCTGTTTTTT
CASSPGGGDGELFF
>NA|15|TRBJ2-7|TRBV4-2|NA
TGTGCCAGCAGCCAACTAACAGGAGGGCCTAACGAGCAGTACTTC
CASSQLTGGPNEQYF
>NA|17|TRBJ1-6|TRBV19|TRBD1
TGTGCCAGTAGTATCGTAGGGACAGGCGGCGATAATTCACCCCTCCACTTT
CASSIVGTGGDNSPLHF
>medium-sized|13|TRBJ2-7|TRBV7-9|TRBD2
TGTGCCAGCAGCGCAGGACTAGCGTACGAGCAGTACTTC
CASSAGLAYEQYF
>NA|15|TRBJ1-4|TRBV19|NA
TGTGCCAGCACCCCCGACATCGCAACTAATGAAAAACTGTTTTTT
CASTPDIATNEKLFF
>once|14|TRBJ2-7|TRBV7-2|TRBD2
TGTGCCAGCAGCTTACGGGGGGGGCCGGGCGAGCAGTACTTC
CASSLRGGPGEQYF
>NA|14|TRBJ2-7|TRBV29-1|TRBD2
TGCAGCGTTAATAGCGGGGGGTTCTCTTCCGAGCAGTACTTC
CSVNSGGFSSEQYF
>NA|17|TRBJ2-7|TRBV5-6|TRBD2
TGTGCCAGCAGCTTCCAGGGACCGGGAGGGCCCTCGGGCGAGCAGTACTTC
CASSFQGPGGPSGEQYF
>NA|15|TRBJ2-5|TRBV11-2|TRBD2
TGTGCCAGCAGCGCGGGACTAGGCGCCCAAGAGACCCAGTACTTC
CASSAGLGAQETQYF
>once|17|TRBJ1-2|TRBV7-9|TRBD1
TGTGCCAGCAGCCATTCGGGACAGGGGACCCATTCCTATGGCTACACCTTC
CASSHSGQGTHSYGYTF
>NA|15|TRBJ2-5|TRBV7-2|TRBD2
TGTGCCAGCAGCTTAGCGGCGGGGGGGTCAGAGACCCAGTACTTC
CASSLAAGGSETQYF
>NA|18|TRBJ2-1|TRBV14|TRBD2
TGTGCCAGCAGCCAAGAGGTCAGTCGACTAGCGGGTTACAATGAGCAGTTCTTC
CASSQEVSRLAGYNEQFF
>NA|17|TRBJ2-7|TRBV28|TRBD2
TGTGCCAGCACCCTAAGGGGACTAGCGGGAGGATCGGGGGAGCAGTACTTC
CASTLRGLAGGSGEQYF
>NA|16|TRBJ2-2|TRBV5-1|TRBD2
TGCGCCAGCAACCCTAGCGGGAGACCTAACACCGGGGAGCTGTTTTTT
CASNPSGRPNTGELFF
>NA|15|TRBJ2-1|TRBV19|NA
NA
CASALQRGSGSEQFF
>NA|15|TRBJ1-4|TRBV28|NA
TGTGCCAGCAAGGAGGAGGGAGCAACTAATGAAAAACTGTTTTTT
CASKEEGATNEKLFF
>once|17|TRBJ2-7|TRBV9|NA
TGTGCCAGCAGCGTTCAGCCAGGCGAGGGGGGCTCCTCCGAGCAGTACTTC
CASSVQPGEGGSSEQYF
>NA|15|TRBJ2-5|TRBV27|TRBD1
TGTGCCAGCACCCGACAGGGGGCGAGGAGGGAGACCCAGTACTTC
CASTRQGARRETQYF
>NA|15|TRBJ1-5|TRBV6-1|TRBD1
TGTGCCAGCAGTGAAAAGAGGGGGCCGATCGCGCCCCAGCATTTT
CASSEKRGPIAPQHF
>NA|17|TRBJ2-3|TRBV18|TRBD2
TGTGCCAGCTCACCGCTCGTGACTAGCGGAGGGGGAGATACGCAGTATTTT
CASSPLVTSGGGDTQYF
>NA|16|TRBJ2-2|TRBV4-1|NA
TGCGCCAGCAGCCAAGGGCAGGGTTTAATGGGCGGGGAGCTGTTTTTT
CASSQGQGLMGGELFF
>NA|13|TRBJ2-5|TRBV6-5|NA
TGTGCCAGCAGGGGCATATCGGGAGAGACCCAGTACTTC
CASRGISGETQYF
>NA|13|TRBJ2-1|TRBV6-5|NA
TGTGCCAGCAGTTCCCCGGGCTACAATGAGCAGTTCTTC
CASSSPGYNEQFF
>NA|17|TRBJ2-3|TRBV10-1|TRBD2
TGCGCCAGCAGTGAACTAGCGGGGGGTTCGGGCACAGATACGCAGTATTTT
CASSELAGGSGTDTQYF
>NA|16|TRBJ2-1|TRBV5-1|NA
TGCGCCAGCAGCTTGGCCGTCGGGAGTTCTTACAATGAGCAGTTCTTC
CASSLAVGSSYNEQFF
>once|12|TRBJ2-3|TRBV7-8|NA
TGTGCCAGCAGCTTAGTGGGAGATACGCAGTATTTT
CASSLVGDTQYF
>NA|14|TRBJ1-5|TRBV7-8|NA
TGTGCCAGCAGCTCCCAGGGTGGCGTTCAGCCCCAGCATTTT
CASSSQGGVQPQHF
>NA|12|TRBJ2-7|TRBV9|TRBD1
TGTGCCAGCAGCGTCGACAGGGGAGAGCAGTACTTC
CASSVDRGEQYF
>NA|12|TRBJ2-1|TRBV29-1|TRBD2
TGCAGCGCGGTGACTAGCGGCCATGAGCAGTTCTTC
CSAVTSGHEQFF
>NA|16|TRBJ2-4|TRBV28|NA
TGTGCCAGCAGTTTAAAGCATATAGCTTCCAAAAACATTCAGTACTTC
CASSLKHIASKNIQYF
>NA|17|TRBJ2-3|TRBV10-3|TRBD2
TGTGCCATCAGTAGGGACGGAACCGGGACTAGCGTGGATACGCAGTATTTT
CAISRDGTGTSVDTQYF
>NA|14|TRBJ2-3|TRBV28|NA
TGTGCCAGCAGTACTCAGGGATGGACAGATACGCAGTATTTT
CASSTQGWTDTQYF